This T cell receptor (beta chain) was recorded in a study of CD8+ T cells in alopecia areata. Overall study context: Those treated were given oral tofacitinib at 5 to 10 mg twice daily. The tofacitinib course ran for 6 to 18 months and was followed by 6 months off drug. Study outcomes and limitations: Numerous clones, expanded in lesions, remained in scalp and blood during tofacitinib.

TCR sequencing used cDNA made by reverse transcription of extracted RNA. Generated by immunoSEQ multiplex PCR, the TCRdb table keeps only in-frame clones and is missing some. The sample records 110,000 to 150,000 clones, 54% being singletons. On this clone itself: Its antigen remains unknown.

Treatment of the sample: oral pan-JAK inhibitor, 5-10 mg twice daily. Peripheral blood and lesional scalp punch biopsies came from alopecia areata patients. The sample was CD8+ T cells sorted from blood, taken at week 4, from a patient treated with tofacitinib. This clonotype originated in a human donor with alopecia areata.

CDR3 nucleotide sequence: TGCAGCGGCCAGACGAACACCGGGGAGCTGTTTTTT. This encodes CSGQTNTGELFF. The rearrangement joins TRBV29-1 to TRBJ2-2; the D is unclear. Trimming left V 7 bases short and J 0 bases short, with 6 bases between. This CDR3 contains 12 residues. The germline gives CDR1 SQVTM, CDR2 ANQGSEA.